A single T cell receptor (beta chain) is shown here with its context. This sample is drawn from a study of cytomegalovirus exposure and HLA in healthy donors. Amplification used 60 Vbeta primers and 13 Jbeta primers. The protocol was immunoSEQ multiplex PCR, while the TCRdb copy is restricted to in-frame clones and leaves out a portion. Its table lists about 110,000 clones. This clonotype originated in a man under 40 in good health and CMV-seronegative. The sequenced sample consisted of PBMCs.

CDR3 coding DNA: TGTGCCAGCAGGACGGACAGGGGGTCTTCTGGAAACACCATATATTTT. Protein sequence: CASRTDRGSSGNTIYF. The chain combines TRBV6-4 with TRBJ1-3; 10 nucleotides match TRBD1. Looked up from germline, CDR1 is MRHNA and CDR2 is SNTAGT. The V and J ends lost 6 bases and 1 base, in that order; junction bases with no gene match: 6. The CDR3 is 16 amino acids.